The rows below give T cell receptor beta chains drawn from one sample of a study of blood T cell repertoires in COVID-19. Assay used: immunoSEQ multiplex PCR; TCRdb lists only in-frame clones, some missing. The sample lists 200,000 to 300,000 clones; under 85% were seen once. Sample: peripheral blood. The origin of the receptors is a human donor in a cohort sampled during active COVID-19. Both conserved end residues are part of each CDR3. D genes are given only for firm matches. Rows give clone size only sometimes, using once, few, many, or a class for an expanded clone.

TRBV24-1	TRBJ1-2	NA	NA	TGTGCCACCAGTTCTGGACAGCCCGATGGCTACACCTTC	CATSSGQPDGYTF
TRBV29-1	TRBJ2-1	NA	TRBD2	TGCAGCGTTGAAAGGTTAGCGGGGGGCAATGAGCAGTTCTTC	CSVERLAGGNEQFF
TRBV24-1	TRBJ2-3	NA	TRBD2	TGTGCCACCAGTGACCTAGCGGGAGTATCAGATACGCAGTATTTT	CATSDLAGVSDTQYF
TRBV11-1	TRBJ1-2	NA	TRBD1	TGTGCCAGCAGCTTAAGTCGTGGCAGGGGGACCTATGGCTACACCTTC	CASSLSRGRGTYGYTF
TRBV3-1/TRBV3-2	TRBJ1-3	NA	TRBD1	TGTGCCAGCAGCCTGGACAGGGGAAGGTCTGGAAACACCATATATTTT	CASSLDRGRSGNTIYF
TRBV19	TRBJ2-2	NA	NA	TGTGCCAGTAGTATACAGGACGGGGAGCTGTTTTTT	CASSIQDGELFF
TRBV5-5	TRBJ2-2	NA	NA	TGTGCCAGCAGCATCGGGACACCGAACACCGGGGAGCTGTTTTTT	CASSIGTPNTGELFF
TRBV14	TRBJ2-7	NA	TRBD2	TGTGCCAGCAGCCAGCGGGGGGGTACAGTCTACTTC	CASSQRGGTVYF
TRBV28	TRBJ2-7	NA	NA	TGTGCCAGCTCCGACACTCCCGCCGGCTACGAGCAGTACTTC	CASSDTPAGYEQYF
TRBV27	TRBJ2-1	NA	NA	TGTGCCAGCAGTCAAACAGGGTTCGGTTCCTACAATGAGCAGTTCTTC	CASSQTGFGSYNEQFF
TRBV11-3	TRBJ1-4	NA	NA	TGTGCCAGCAGCTTAGCCGGTGATGAAAAACTGTTTTTT	CASSLAGDEKLFF
TRBV11-2	TRBJ2-7	NA	NA	TGTGCCAGCAGCTTAGGGAGGCACGAGCAGTACTTC	CASSLGRHEQYF
TRBV5-1	TRBJ1-6	NA	NA	TGCGCCAGCAGCAGCGGGACCAATAATTCACCCCTCCACTTT	CASSSGTNNSPLHF
TRBV15	TRBJ2-7	NA	NA	TGTGCCACCAGCAGAGATATGGGAGCCCTTTACGAGCAGTACTTC	CATSRDMGALYEQYF
TRBV18	TRBJ2-1	NA	TRBD1	TGTGCCAGCTCACCGAGAAACCGGGACAGGGTCTACAATGAGCAGTTCTTC	CASSPRNRDRVYNEQFF
TRBV20-1	TRBJ1-5	NA	NA	TGCAGTGCTAGTGCGGGGGTGGGCAATCAGCCCCAGCATTTT	CSASAGVGNQPQHF
TRBV30	TRBJ2-7	many	TRBD2	TGTGCCTGGACCGGAAGAAGCGGGGTTTCCGAGCAGTACTTC	CAWTGRSGVSEQYF
TRBV6-4	TRBJ2-7	few	NA	TGTGCCAGCAGTGACACGAATAGTAGGGGCGAGCAGTACTTC	CASSDTNSRGEQYF
TRBV28	TRBJ2-5	NA	NA	TGTGCCAGCAGTCCTCAATCCAGGGGATTGGAGACCCAGTACTTC	CASSPQSRGLETQYF
TRBV7-9	TRBJ1-5	NA	NA	TGTGCCAGCACCTCAGGACACCTCAATCAGCCCCAGCATTTT	CASTSGHLNQPQHF